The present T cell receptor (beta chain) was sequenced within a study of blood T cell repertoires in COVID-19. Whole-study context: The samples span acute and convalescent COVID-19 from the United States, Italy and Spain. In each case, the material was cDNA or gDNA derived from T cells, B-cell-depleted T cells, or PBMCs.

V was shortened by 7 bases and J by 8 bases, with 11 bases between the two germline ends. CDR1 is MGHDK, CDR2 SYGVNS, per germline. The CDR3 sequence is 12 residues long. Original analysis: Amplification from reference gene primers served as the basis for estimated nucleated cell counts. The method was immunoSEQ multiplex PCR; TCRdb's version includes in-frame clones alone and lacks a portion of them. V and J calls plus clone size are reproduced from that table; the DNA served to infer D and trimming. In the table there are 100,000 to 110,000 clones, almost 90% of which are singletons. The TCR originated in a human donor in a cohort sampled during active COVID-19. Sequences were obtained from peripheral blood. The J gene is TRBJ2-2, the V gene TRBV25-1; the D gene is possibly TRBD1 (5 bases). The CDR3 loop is CASTLGVGELFF. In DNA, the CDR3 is TGTGCCAGCACTCTAGGGGTGGGGGAGCTGTTTTTT.